Listed below are T cell receptor beta chains from one sample, sequenced in a study of T cell responses to AZD1222 COVID-19 vaccine. Only in-frame clones appear in the TCRdb table, and some are missing; sequencing was by immunoSEQ multiplex PCR. The table shows tens of thousands of clones, with roughly 90% occurring only once. Sequenced here: peripheral blood, sampled 28 days after the second AZD1222 dose. Every receptor here comes from an adult who received the AZD1222 COVID-19 vaccine. Each CDR3 is given with its conserved first and last residue. A D gene is named only where the DNA matches it firmly. Clone size appears in some rows only: once, few, many, or a class for an expanded clone.

.	TRBV2	.	TRBJ2-7	CASSEYEQYF	TGTGCCAGCAGTGAATACGAGCAGTACTTC
.	TRBV18	.	TRBJ2-2	CASSPPSRTGELFF	TGTGCCAGCTCACCCCCATCGCGCACCGGGGAGCTGTTTTTT
TRBD1	TRBV27	.	TRBJ1-2	CASSLSVGDSFYGYTF	TGTGCCAGCAGTTTATCGGTGGGGGACAGTTTCTATGGCTACACCTTC
.	TRBV28	.	TRBJ1-6	CASSSTRTAYNSPLHF	TGTGCCAGCAGTTCGACCCGGACCGCCTATAATTCACCCCTCCACTTT
TRBD1	TRBV18	.	TRBJ1-2	CASSPAGQRPSGGYTF	TGTGCCAGCTCACCAGCGGGACAGAGACCTTCGGGGGGCTACACCTTC
.	TRBV11-3	.	TRBJ2-5	CASSLGGTDFQETQYF	TGTGCCAGCAGCTTAGGCGGGACAGATTTCCAAGAGACCCAGTACTTC
.	TRBV20-1	.	TRBJ2-1	CSASKEEQFF	TGCAGTGCTAGTAAGGAAGAGCAGTTCTTC
.	TRBV6-5	.	TRBJ1-1	CASSYVASMNTEAFF	TGTGCCAGCAGTTACGTCGCGAGCATGAACACTGAAGCTTTCTTT
.	TRBV2	.	TRBJ1-2	CANPDPLNYGYTF	TGTGCCAACCCGGACCCTCTCAACTATGGCTACACCTTC
.	TRBV3-1/TRBV3-2	few	TRBJ2-7	CASSQEAHSSYEQYF	TGTGCCAGCAGCCAAGAGGCACACAGCTCCTACGAGCAGTACTTC
.	TRBV4-1	.	TRBJ2-7	CASSQRNTGLDEQYF	TGCGCCAGCAGCCAACGCAACACAGGGTTAGACGAGCAGTACTTC
.	TRBV4-1	.	TRBJ1-1	CASSRHTEQGFNTEAFF	TGCGCCAGCAGCCGCCACACCGAACAGGGATTCAACACTGAAGCTTTCTTT
.	TRBV27	.	TRBJ2-7	CASSPFLAESSYEQYF	TGTGCCAGCAGTCCGTTTTTAGCGGAGAGCTCCTACGAGCAGTACTTC
.	TRBV11-2	.	TRBJ1-1	CASSPEWTEAFF	TGTGCCAGCAGCCCCGAGTGGACTGAAGCTTTCTTT
TRBD1	TRBV7-2	.	TRBJ1-3	CASSPTGSRNTIYF	TGTGCCAGCAGCCCGACAGGGTCTAGAAACACCATATATTTT
.	TRBV3-1/TRBV3-2	.	TRBJ2-6	CASSDRTSSGANVLTF	TGTGCCAGCAGCGACAGAACCAGCTCTGGGGCCAACGTCCTGACTTTC
.	TRBV7-3	.	TRBJ2-5	CASSLTGGLGETQYF	TGTGCCAGCAGCTTAACGGGGGGGCTTGGAGAGACCCAGTACTTC
TRBD1	TRBV5-4	.	TRBJ1-6	CASSLQGVNSPLHF	TGTGCCAGCAGCCTACAGGGGGTTAATTCACCCCTCCACTTT
.	TRBV6-2/TRBV6-3	.	TRBJ1-5	CASSYSKGRGQPQHF	TGTGCCAGCAGTTACTCGAAAGGGAGAGGACAGCCCCAGCATTTT
TRBD1	TRBV6-5	.	TRBJ1-4	CASSYAGTGGKLFF	TGTGCCAGCAGTTACGCCGGGACAGGTGGAAAACTGTTTTTT
.	TRBV6-5	.	TRBJ1-2	CAKTRNNYGYTF	TGTGCCAAAACAAGGAATAACTATGGCTACACCTTC
.	TRBV15	.	TRBJ1-5	CATSRDFGSNQPQHF	TGTGCCACCAGCAGAGATTTCGGTAGCAATCAGCCCCAGCATTTT
.	TRBV11-2	.	TRBJ2-7	CASSHTGWAYEQYF	TGTGCCAGCAGCCATACGGGATGGGCCTACGAGCAGTACTTC
.	TRBV9	.	TRBJ1-3	CASSVGGNSGNTIYF	TGTGCCAGCAGCGTAGGTGGTAACTCTGGAAACACCATATATTTT
.	TRBV2	.	TRBJ1-5	CASTGFEDQPQHF	TGTGCCAGCACAGGGTTTGAAGATCAGCCCCAGCATTTT
TRBD1	TRBV9	once	TRBJ1-4	CASSVEGGRGASDEKLFF	TGTGCCAGCAGCGTAGAAGGGGGCAGGGGAGCGAGTGATGAAAAACTGTTTTTT
TRBD2	TRBV20-1	.	TRBJ2-7	CSASPSGSSYEQYF	TGCAGTGCTAGTCCTAGCGGGTCTTCCTACGAGCAGTACTTC
.	TRBV2	.	TRBJ1-2	CASSDSPAHTF	TGTGCCAGCAGTGATAGCCCTGCCCACACCTTC
.	TRBV28	.	TRBJ1-4	CASSQEREKLFF	TGTGCCAGCAGCCAGGAACGCGAAAAACTGTTTTTT
.	TRBV19	.	TRBJ2-1	CASKEGPYNEQFF	TGTGCCAGTAAGGAGGGCCCCTACAATGAGCAGTTCTTC
.	TRBV12-3/TRBV12-4	.	TRBJ1-3	CASSRNTIYF	TGTGCCAGCAGTCGAAACACCATATATTTT
.	TRBV9	.	TRBJ1-2	CASSVDLSLVYGYTF	TGTGCCAGCAGCGTAGACCTTAGCCTGGTGTATGGCTACACCTTC
.	TRBV2	.	TRBJ1-6	CASSPTDSYNSPLHF	TGTGCCAGCAGCCCGACCGACTCCTATAATTCACCCCTCCACTTT
.	TRBV29-1	.	TRBJ2-2	CSVEDPPAGRTGELFF	TGCAGCGTTGAAGATCCCCCGGCTGGAAGAACCGGGGAGCTGTTTTTT
TRBD2	TRBV19	.	TRBJ2-2	CASSVSGGRGELFF	TGTGCCAGTAGTGTAAGCGGGGGGCGAGGGGAGCTGTTTTTT
.	TRBV10-3	.	TRBJ1-4	CAISGDISEKLFF	TGTGCCATCAGTGGGGACATTTCCGAAAAACTGTTTTTT
TRBD2	TRBV2	.	TRBJ2-3	CASSEGGRAVDTQYF	TGTGCCAGCAGTGAGGGCGGGAGGGCCGTAGATACGCAGTATTTT
.	TRBV28	.	TRBJ2-1	CASKPASYNEQFF	TGTGCCAGTAAGCCTGCTTCCTACAATGAGCAGTTCTTC
.	TRBV7-9	.	TRBJ1-6	CASSLSGSPLHF	TGTGCCAGCAGCTTATCGGGTTCACCCCTCCACTTT